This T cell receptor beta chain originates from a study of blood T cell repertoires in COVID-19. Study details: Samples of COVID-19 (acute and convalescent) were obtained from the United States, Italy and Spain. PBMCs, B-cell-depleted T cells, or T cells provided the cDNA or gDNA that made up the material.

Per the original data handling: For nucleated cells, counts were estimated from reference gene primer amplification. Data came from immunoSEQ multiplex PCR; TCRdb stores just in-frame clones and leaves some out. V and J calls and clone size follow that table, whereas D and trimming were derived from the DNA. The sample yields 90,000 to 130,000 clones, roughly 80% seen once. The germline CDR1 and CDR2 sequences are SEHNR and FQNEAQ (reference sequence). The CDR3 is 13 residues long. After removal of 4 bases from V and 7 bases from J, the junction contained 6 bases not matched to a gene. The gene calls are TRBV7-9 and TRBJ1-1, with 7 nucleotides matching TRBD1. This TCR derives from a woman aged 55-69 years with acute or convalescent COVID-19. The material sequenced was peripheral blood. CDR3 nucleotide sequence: TGTGCCAGCAGCTCTAGGGGGCGCGGTGAAGCTTTCTTT. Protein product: CASSSRGRGEAFF.